Described below is a single T cell receptor beta chain sequence and its context. The data derive from a study of blood T cell repertoires in COVID-19. Study background: PBMCs, B-cell-depleted T cells, or T cells were the source of the cDNA or gDNA that made up the material.

The method was immunoSEQ multiplex PCR; TCRdb's version includes in-frame clones alone and lacks a portion of them. The sample records over 110,000 clones, approximately 87% being singletons. Cohort assignment relied on participant-reported clinical history. Germline CDR1 LGHNT, CDR2 FRNRAP. The CDR3 is made up of 15 amino acids. The V segment lost 1 base and the J segment 7 bases; nucleotides outside the gene matches: 6. Sequenced sample: PBMCs or T cells enriched from blood (not recorded which). The receptor comes from a man aged 45-60 years in a cohort exposed to, infected with or recovered from COVID-19 (not recorded which). This chain uses TRBV12-5 with TRBJ2-1; 8 bases map to TRBD2. The CDR3 DNA sequence: TGTGCTAGTGGTTTGGAAGGACTAGCTTTGAATGAGCAGTTCTTC. It yields the protein CASGLEGLALNEQFF. The full variable domain, with the rest looked up from reference TRBV12-5 and TRBJ2-1, is DARVTQTPRHKVTEMGQEVTMRCQPILGHNTVFWYRQTMMQGLELLAYFRNRAPLDDSGMPKDRFSAEMPDATLATLKIQPSEPRDSAVYFCASGLEGLALNEQFFGPGTRLTVL.